The present T cell receptor (beta chain) was sequenced within a study of blood T cells in healthy people across ages. The study's findings and limits: Older individuals had lower TCR beta diversity per million T cells (the decline was roughly linear).

As to this clonotype: Its antigen remains unidentified. A junction boundary mismatches the germline segment, possibly from a read error.

The use of a sample-barcoded 5' primer and a J-beta primer mix characterized a second PCR of roughly 6 to 11 cycles. From the 5' RACE reads, TCRdb called clonotypes with MiXCR, one entry per CDR3 protein. The sample lists around 1.1 million distinct CDR3 sequences; around two fifths were seen once. Germline V gene sequence: CDR1 DFQATT, CDR2 SNEGSKA (reference sequence). This CDR3 comprises 14 residues. This receptor was identified in a man aged 18 to 35 in good health. The material sequenced was blood. The J gene is TRBJ1-1, the V gene TRBV20-1; a weak D match, TRBD1 (5 bases). CDR3 coding DNA: TGCAGTGCTCCCCGGGGGGGTGGGAACACCGAAGCTTTCTTT. Amino acid sequence: CSAPRGGGNTEAFF.